These T cell receptor beta chains were read from a single sample in a study of CXCR3-negative and CXCR3-positive naive CD8 T cells. TCRdb re-called the 5' RACE reads and gives one entry per CDR3 protein, without DNA. The repertoire table contains 150,000 to 180,000 distinct CDR3 sequences. Sequenced input: naive CXCR3+ CD8+ T cells from blood. The receptors derive from a human donor in good health. Some clones in this sample may be carry-over from other donors' samples. Both conserved end residues are part of each CDR3. The order of the fields is J gene, V gene, CDR3 protein.

TRBJ2-7 TRBV5-1 CASSHGHGAYEQYF
TRBJ1-1 TRBV24-1 CATSLGDFGEAFF
TRBJ2-5 TRBV29-1 CSVMTGGQETQYF
TRBJ2-4 TRBV14 CASSQGKIGGDKNIQYF
TRBJ1-6 TRBV28 CASNPGHVWYSPLHF
TRBJ2-1 TRBV27 CASSFPSGSQRIHEQFF
TRBJ2-7 TRBV7-9 CASSQPTAGNKDEQYF
TRBJ2-2 TRBV5-4 CASSRGTSGVSNTGELFF
TRBJ2-5 TRBV21-1 CASSPTSSQDTQYF
TRBJ1-1 TRBV15 CATSSDPGNTEAFF
TRBJ2-6 TRBV28 CASSSIIRGFSGANVLTF
TRBJ1-5 TRBV7-6 CASSLEPGQGARSNQPQHF
TRBJ2-4 TRBV21-1 CATPGFLAKNIQYF
TRBJ2-1 TRBV25-1 CASSEFENERSPWFF
TRBJ2-5 TRBV4-1 CASSRGVGGLETQYF
TRBJ1-2 TRBV5-5 CASTGQGSTINYGYTF
TRBJ1-4 TRBV10-3 CAISDAGTGANQLFF
TRBJ2-1 TRBV5-1 CASSSSPGLHEQFF
TRBJ1-1 TRBV27 CASSPSRDSEAFF
TRBJ2-2 TRBV7-9 CASSLSIAGELFF